This T cell receptor (beta chain) was documented in a study of identical twins. MiXCR was run by TCRdb on the 5' RACE reads, yielding one entry per CDR3 protein. The table records around 1.7 million distinct CDR3 sequences, under 35% of them present only once. Germline-derived CDR1 and CDR2 are MNHNS and SASEGT. Trimming removed 4 bases from V and 0 bases from J; junction bases left unmatched: 11. The CDR3 spans 17 residues. General study results and limits: Cross-sectional statistics underpinned the conclusions; the same donors were not followed. Abundant beta clonotypes from cord blood had fewer insertions, unlike memory repertoires, which showed none.

Comment on this clonotype: Its cognate antigen is unknown.

This TCR was recovered from a newborn girl in good health. The gene calls are TRBV6-1 and TRBJ1-2; 7 bases match TRBD1. The sample consisted of cord blood. The CDR3 loop reads CASSGRQGFGPNYGYTF. DNA of the CDR3: TGTGCCAGCAGTGGTCGACAGGGTTTCGGGCCTAACTATGGCTACACCTTC.